This paragraph covers one TCR beta chain sequence. Antigen specificity is unknown. Researchers ran the PCR with 60 Vbeta and 13 Jbeta primers. The repertoire was sequenced with immunoSEQ multiplex PCR; TCRdb's copy has only in-frame clones and lacks some. Among about 180,000 clones, about 80% were seen once, and the ten largest hold 2% to 2.5%. The data stem from a study of cytomegalovirus exposure and HLA in healthy donors. With 2 bases clipped from V and 9 bases from J, the junction kept 13 bases outside the gene matches. Germline-derived CDR1 and CDR2 are MNHEY and SMNVEV (reference sequence). The CDR3 totals 17 residues. General observations from the study: Some V segments (TRBV6-2 and TRBV6-3 among them) were excluded as indistinguishable. Several of the most significant clusters appeared linked to common viral pathogens, based on a later analysis. Reports indicated that the classifier achieved high specificity and sensitivity in diagnosing cytomegalovirus status.

Sequenced: PBMCs. This receptor was obtained from a woman aged 30 to 39 in good health and CMV-seronegative. The chain links TRBV27 to TRBJ2-2, with 9 bases aligning to TRBD2. CDR3 in DNA: TGTGCCAGCAGTTTAGAAATTAGCGGGGGCCCCGTACGGGAGCTGTTTTTT. Translation gives CASSLEISGGPVRELFF.